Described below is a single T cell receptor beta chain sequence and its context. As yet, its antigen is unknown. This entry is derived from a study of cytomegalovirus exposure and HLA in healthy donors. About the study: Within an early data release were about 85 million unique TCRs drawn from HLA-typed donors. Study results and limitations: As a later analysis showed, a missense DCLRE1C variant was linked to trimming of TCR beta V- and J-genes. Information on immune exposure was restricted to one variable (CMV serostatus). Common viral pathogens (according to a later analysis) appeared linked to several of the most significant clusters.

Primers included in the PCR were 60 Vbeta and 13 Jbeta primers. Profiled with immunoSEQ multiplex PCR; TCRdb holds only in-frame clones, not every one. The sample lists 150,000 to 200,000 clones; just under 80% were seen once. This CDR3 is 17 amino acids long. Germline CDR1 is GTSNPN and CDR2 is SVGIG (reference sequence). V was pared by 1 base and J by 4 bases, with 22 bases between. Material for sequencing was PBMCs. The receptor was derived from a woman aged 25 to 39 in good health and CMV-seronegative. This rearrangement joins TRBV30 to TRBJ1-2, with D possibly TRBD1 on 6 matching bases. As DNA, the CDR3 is TGTGCCTGGAGTGAGCGGGGGGCCCAAGCAGTCCTCTATGGCTACACCTTC. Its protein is CAWSERGAQAVLYGYTF.